The T cell receptor beta chain under discussion was sequenced for a study of T cells after yellow fever vaccination. Study summary: Some fractions had low cell numbers, and these were prepared with SMART-Seq v4 Ultra Low Input.

TCRdb re-derived calls from the 5' RACE reads in MiXCR, one entry per CDR3 protein. The table has 150,000 to 200,000 distinct CDR3 sequences, roughly 9.6% seen once. Points on this clonotype: Its matching antigen is unknown.

Study-wide findings and caveats: Once the booster was given, most primary-vaccination clones reappeared, at over 95% for CD4 and approximately 88% for CD8. A small share of clonotypes appeared in both CD4 and CD8 compartments. The presence of abundant clonotypes contaminating from the bulk population was possible in FACS-sorted repertoires.

Germline loops: CDR1 MNHEY, CDR2 SVGAGI. V lost 2 bases and J lost 7, with 11 bases in between. CDR3 size: 13 residues. The sequence derives from a man aged 18-30 years who received the YFV17D yellow fever vaccine. The sequences come from CD8+ T cells sorted from PBMCs, collected 15 days after the yellow fever booster vaccination. The V call is TRBV6-5, the J call TRBJ2-5, with no clear D. CDR3 amino acids: CASSYTGTGTQYF. CDR3 DNA: TGTGCCAGCAGTTACACCGGTACGGGGACCCAGTACTTC.